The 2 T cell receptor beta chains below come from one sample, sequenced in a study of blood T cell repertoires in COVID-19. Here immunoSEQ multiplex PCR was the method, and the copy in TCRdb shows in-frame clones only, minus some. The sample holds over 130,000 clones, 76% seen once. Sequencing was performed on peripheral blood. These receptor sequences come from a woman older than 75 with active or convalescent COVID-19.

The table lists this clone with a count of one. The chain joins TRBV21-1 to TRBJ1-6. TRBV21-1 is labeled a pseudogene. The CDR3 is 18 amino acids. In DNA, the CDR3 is TGTGCCAGCCAACTCCCATGTGGATTAGAGAGGGGGGGGCCACCCCTCCACTTT. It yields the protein CASQLPCGLERGGPPLHF.

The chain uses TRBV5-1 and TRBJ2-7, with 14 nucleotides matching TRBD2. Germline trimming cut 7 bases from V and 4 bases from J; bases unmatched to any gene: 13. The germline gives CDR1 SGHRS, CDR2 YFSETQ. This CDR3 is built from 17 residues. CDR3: CASGNGLAGGLPYEQYF. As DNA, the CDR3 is TGCGCCAGCGGAAATGGACTAGCGGGGGGCCTACCTTACGAGCAGTACTTC.